This is a list of T cell receptor beta chains from one sample in a study of T cell repertoires in cytomegalovirus infection. A single record per CDR3 protein comes from TCRdb applying MiXCR to the reads. The sample has hundreds of thousands of distinct CDR3 sequences, roughly 30% seen once; the top ten hold over 12%. Antigens for these TCRs are unknown. Sequences were derived from cultured CD8+ T cells from PBMCs, sampled from culture after CMV antigen stimulation. The receptors were sampled from a human donor in good health (CMV status not recorded). Some clones in this sample may be carry-over from other donors' samples. Each CDR3 is given with its conserved first and last residue. D genes are given only for firm matches. Not all rows give a size; the values are once, few, many and, for expanded clones, a class.

clone size	D gene	V gene	J gene	CDR3 DNA	CDR3 protein
once	TRBD1	TRBV10-3	TRBJ2-6	TGTGCCATCAGTGATCCGACAGGGAAATCTGGGGCCAACGTCCTGACTTTC	CAISDPTGKSGANVLTF
.	.	TRBV27	TRBJ2-4	TGTGCCAGCAGTTTACTGGGGCCGGGCAAAAACATTCAGTACTTC	CASSLLGPGKNIQYF
few	.	TRBV14	TRBJ2-1	TGTGCCAGCAGCCAAGTTAGTGGAGAGTATGGAGAGCAGTTCTTC	CASSQVSGEYGEQFF
many	.	TRBV6-1	TRBJ1-1	TGTGCCAGCAAACCGAACACTGAAGCTTTCTTT	CASKPNTEAFF
once	TRBD2	TRBV15	TRBJ2-1	TGTGCCACCAGCAGAGATGTTCGCGGGGGGCCCCCGTTCTTC	CATSRDVRGGPPFF
few	.	TRBV3-1	TRBJ1-1	TGTGCCAGCAGCCATGTACAGCATGAAGCTTTCTTT	CASSHVQHEAFF
.	TRBD2	TRBV12-3/TRBV12-4	TRBJ2-2	TGTGCCAGCAGAGGACTAGCGGGGGGGCCGGCCGGGGAGCTGTTTTTT	CASRGLAGGPAGELFF
few	.	TRBV11-3	TRBJ2-3	TGTGCCAGCGGTTTCGGGGGACCACCTGATAATTTT	CASGFGGPPDNF
once	.	TRBV10-3	TRBJ2-1	TGTGCCATCAGTGAGTTTACAGGGGCCCGGGAGAATGAGCAGTTCTTC	CAISEFTGARENEQFF
.	TRBD1	TRBV12-3/TRBV12-4	TRBJ2-6	TGTGCCAGCAGTGGACTCCCCGGGACAGCGGCGGGCTCTGGGGCCAACGTCCTGACTTTC	CASSGLPGTAAGSGANVLTF
.	.	TRBV6-2/TRBV6-3	TRBJ2-2	TGTGCCAGCAGTTACTTCGCGGGACTTTACACCGGGGAGCTGTTTTTT	CASSYFAGLYTGELFF
.	TRBD1	TRBV11-1	TRBJ1-2	TGTGCCAGCAGCGAGGACAGGGGGCTCGGCTATGGCTACACCTTC	CASSEDRGLGYGYTF
.	.	TRBV20-1	TRBJ1-1	TGCAGTGCCCCCCCCGGGGGCCCTTGGACTGAAGCTTTCTTT	CSAPPGGPWTEAFF
few	TRBD1	TRBV6-6	TRBJ1-1	TGTGCCAGCAGCCCGGACAGGGGGGTCATGAACACTGAAGCTTTCTTT	CASSPDRGVMNTEAFF
few	.	TRBV15	TRBJ1-5	TGTGCCACCAGCAGAGATCGCGGGGTTAATCAGCCCCAGCATTTT	CATSRDRGVNQPQHF
.	.	TRBV24-1	TRBJ2-5	TGTGCCACCAGTGGTCCCTTCGAGACCCAGTACTTC	CATSGPFETQYF
few	.	TRBV7-9	TRBJ2-1	TGTGCCAGCAGCCCCTTGCTAGCGAATGAGCAGTTCTTC	CASSPLLANEQFF
.	.	TRBV5-1	TRBJ2-1	TGCGCCAGCAGCTTGGCACAGGATAGTGTCAATGAGCAGTTCTTC	CASSLAQDSVNEQFF
few	.	TRBV7-9	TRBJ1-5	TGTGCCAGCAGCTGGGACGGTTTTCACAATCAGCCCCAGCATTTT	CASSWDGFHNQPQHF
.	TRBD1	TRBV12-3/TRBV12-4	TRBJ1-4	TGTGCCAGCAGCCCGGGCACAGGGGTGGAAAAACTGTTTTTT	CASSPGTGVEKLFF
.	TRBD2	TRBV15	TRBJ2-3	TGTGCCACCACCCTAAGCGGGGGGGGCGGAGATACGCAGTATTTT	CATTLSGGGGDTQYF
few	.	TRBV10-3	TRBJ2-7	TGTGCCACCTCAGTGGGCCGGGACCGGTTCTCCGAGCAGTACTTC	CATSVGRDRFSEQYF
many	TRBD2	TRBV7-2	TRBJ2-3	TGTGCCAGCAGCTTCCCCTATAGCGGGGGGAGCACAGATACGCAGTATTTT	CASSFPYSGGSTDTQYF
few	TRBD1	TRBV12-3/TRBV12-4	TRBJ1-6	TGTGCCAGCAGTTATCCGGGACAGGGCCAAAGCTCCTATAATTCACCCCTCCACTTT	CASSYPGQGQSSYNSPLHF
.	TRBD2	TRBV7-4	TRBJ2-1	TGTGCCAGCAGCGGAGGAGCGGGGCCTTCCTGCAATGAGCAGTTCTTC	CASSGGAGPSCNEQFF
.	TRBD2	TRBV6-8	TRBJ2-1	TGTGCCAGCACGGGGGGGGGGGCCCATGAGCAGTTCTTC	CASTGGGAHEQFF
.	TRBD1	TRBV28	TRBJ1-2	TGTGCCAGCAGACCCCGGACAGGTTCAAATGGCTACACCTTC	CASRPRTGSNGYTF
many	.	TRBV2	TRBJ2-7	TGTGCCAGCAGTGCTAGGGGCGGCGAGCAGTACTTC	CASSARGGEQYF
.	TRBD2	TRBV6-5	TRBJ2-3	TGTGCCAGCAGTTACCGAGCGGGGTACACAGATACGCAGTATTTT	CASSYRAGYTDTQYF
.	.	TRBV4-1	TRBJ2-1	TGCGCCAGCAGCCAACTCGAGGGGCACAATGAGCAGTTCTTC	CASSQLEGHNEQFF
.	TRBD1	TRBV19	TRBJ1-2	TGTGCCAGCCCTGGGGACAGTCCTATGAGCTACACCTTC	CASPGDSPMSYTF
few	.	TRBV27	TRBJ2-3	TGTGCCAGCAGTTCTACGGACTGGGATACGCAGTATTTT	CASSSTDWDTQYF
.	TRBD2	TRBV7-3	TRBJ2-1	TGTGCCAGCAGCTTAGGGCTAGCGGGGGAGATCTACAATGAGCAGTTCTTC	CASSLGLAGEIYNEQFF
few	TRBD2	TRBV7-3	TRBJ2-1	TGTGCCAGCAGCTTAACGCGTCGGGGGGGCCTGGATGAGCAGTTCTTC	CASSLTRRGGLDEQFF
.	.	TRBV27	TRBJ2-7	TGTGCCAGCAGTTCCTCAGGAGTAACCTACGAGCAGTACTTC	CASSSSGVTYEQYF
few	.	TRBV7-2	TRBJ2-6	TGTGCCAGCAGCCCCCTCGGTCCACTCCCCACTGGGGCCAACGTCCTGACTTTC	CASSPLGPLPTGANVLTF
few	TRBD1	TRBV6-2/TRBV6-3	TRBJ1-1	TGTGCCAGCAGAAGACAGGGGTTGTACACTGAAGCTTTCTTT	CASRRQGLYTEAFF
few	TRBD1	TRBV27	TRBJ1-4	TGTGCCAGCAGTCCGACAGGGGTTATCTTTGAAAAACTGTTTTTT	CASSPTGVIFEKLFF
once	TRBD2	TRBV9	TRBJ2-2	TGTGCCAGCAGCGTATCCCGACTAGCGGGGGGAAAGAACACCGGGGAGCTGTTTTTT	CASSVSRLAGGKNTGELFF
few	.	TRBV7-9	TRBJ2-1	TGTGCCAGCGAGGGTGGGGGGGGGCCCTCCTACAATGAGCAGTTCTTC	CASEGGGGPSYNEQFF
.	.	TRBV6-2/TRBV6-3	TRBJ2-3	TGTGCCAGCAGTTTGGCCCTGAGGGACTCCACGCCTGATACGCAGTATTTT	CASSLALRDSTPDTQYF
.	.	TRBV20-1	TRBJ1-6	TGCAGTGCTAGAGATCTAGGTTTGGGATCGGGACCATCACCCCTCCACTTT	CSARDLGLGSGPSPLHF
many	.	TRBV12-3/TRBV12-4	TRBJ2-4	TGTGCCAGCACTTACAAGGCGGGACATCTAAACATTCAGTACTTC	CASTYKAGHLNIQYF
.	.	TRBV5-4	TRBJ1-4	TGTGCCAGCAGCCAAGCTGGCGGCAGCCGGGGCGAAAAACTGTTTTTT	CASSQAGGSRGEKLFF
few	TRBD1	TRBV7-9	TRBJ2-7	TGTGCCAGCAGCTTACGACAGGGGGGCCACTTTTACTACGAGCAGTACTTC	CASSLRQGGHFYYEQYF
.	TRBD1	TRBV4-1	TRBJ1-1	TGCGCCAGCAGCCAAGCCCAGGGGGCTGGGACTGAAGCTTTCTTT	CASSQAQGAGTEAFF
few	.	TRBV10-3	TRBJ1-4	TGTGCCATCAGTGAACCCGGGACAACCGGTGAAAAACTGTTTTTT	CAISEPGTTGEKLFF
.	.	TRBV19	TRBJ1-4	TGTGCCAGTAGTCGCGACATGGCTCGCGAAAAACTGTTTTTT	CASSRDMAREKLFF